This T cell receptor beta chain originates from a study of CD8 T cells in Susac syndrome. Germline CDR1 is MNHEY and CDR2 is SVGEGT. V lost 2 bases and J lost 4, with 10 bases in between. The CDR3 contains 14 residues. Random hexamers were used to reverse transcribe the RNA input (0.5 to 1 ug). The amplification used immunoSEQ multiplex PCR on TCR beta CDR3; it spanned 54 Vbeta and 13 Jbeta. TCRdb reanalysed the immunoSEQ multiplex PCR reads using MiXCR and keeps one entry per CDR3 protein. Of a few hundred thousand distinct CDR3 sequences in the sample, about 88% were seen once. The rearrangement joins TRBV6-2 or TRBV6-3 to TRBJ2-3; D may be TRBD2 (6 bases). The receptor was derived from a human donor with multiple sclerosis. Sequenced: CD8+ T cells from PBMCs. CDR3: CASSYETSSDTQYF. CDR3 nucleotides: TGTGCCAGCAGTTACGAAACTAGCTCAGATACGCAGTATTTT.